This T cell receptor beta chain was identified during a study of vaccination and CD4 T cells after COVID-19 (dated 2022 in TCRdb). Describing the broader study: Every convalescent patient had a positive nasal swab PCR test for SARS-CoV-2, with mild disease in 9 or 10 patients and severe disease in one. The convalescent cohort included six males and four females, with two Hispanic individuals, seven Caucasians, two Asians and one multiracial person. Two doses of either the Pfizer-BioNTech BNT162b2 vaccine (n=8) or the Moderna mRNA-1273 vaccine (n=2) were administered to participants. Post-COVID blood samples from convalescent patients were collected a median of around 110 days after diagnosis, with a range of 35 to 161 days. Post-vaccine blood samples were obtained a median of about 70 days after the second vaccine dose, with a range of about 12 to 241 days. For stimulating the cultures, overlapping spike peptide pools were used, derived from SARS-CoV-2 as well as from the common cold coronaviruses HCoV-NL63, HCoV-OC43 and HCoV-229E. In control cultures, a CEFX viral epitope pool was used as positive control, an HIV-1 Nef peptide pool was used as negative control, or no peptide was added. In some eleven COVID-19 convalescent patients and a handful of infection-naive healthy vaccine recipients, researchers compared the spike-specific CD4+ TCR repertoire from before mRNA vaccination with the repertoire from after.

The CDR3, from cysteine to phenylalanine, totals 14 residues. Here the CDR3 DNA is all that survives: 42 bases in frame from base 1. What the research found in general, with its limitations: Nearly all vaccine-specific clones in convalescent patients (304 of 307) were mono-reactive for SARS-CoV-2 spike rather than cross-reactive with common cold coronaviruses. In convalescent patients, a median roughly 87% of post-vaccine SARS-CoV-2-reactive clones were detected only after vaccination, and vaccine-specific priming was suggested by this finding. The median count of SARS-CoV-2-reactive clonotypes went up from 20 to 25 after infection to 30 to 40 after vaccination, although the change was not significant. The study included relatively few convalescent patients and did not analyze early timepoints after natural infection.

What the treatment or condition label conveys for this sample: approximately nine-day PBMC culture with coronavirus spike peptide pools or control peptides (ViraFEST assay). The ViraFEST assay, used in the study, expanded antigen-specific T cells with peptide pools and then identified the expanded clonotypes through TCR sequencing. The convalescent patients' positive SARS-CoV-2 PCR tests were from March to December 2020, which was before the Alpha, Beta and Delta variants emerged in the United States. Each well held around 2 million PBMCs cultured in IMDM containing roughly 5% human AB serum and around 9.2 IU/ml IL-2, with roughly 10 ug/ml peptide pools added. Half of the culture medium was replaced with fresh IL-2-containing medium on days 3 and 7. CD4+ T cells were isolated after less than twelve days of culture through negative selection using the EasySep CD4+ T cell isolation kit. Ficoll-Paque Plus gradient centrifugation was used to isolate PBMCs from whole blood, and the isolated PBMCs were then either used fresh or cryopreserved at -140C. Triplicate wells were generally used for each culture condition.

In the case of this clonotype: It has no known antigen specificity. No base quality information exists; no much larger clone differs at one position.

Receptor amplification or capture employed PCR. At the Johns Hopkins FTIC core, DNA from the cultured CD4+ T cells underwent TCR sequencing with the Oncomine TCR Beta short-read assay. The QIAamp micro DNA kit was used to extract genomic DNA from the cultured CD4+ T cells. The Oncomine TCR Beta libraries from cultured CD4+ T cells were pooled using unique dual indexes and then sequenced on an Illumina iSeq 100. As for the authors' bioinformatics: Non-productive sequences were removed, and CDR3s not starting with C, not ending with F or W, or shorter than 7 amino acids were discarded. The MANAFEST web application was used to identify antigen-specific clonotypes by comparing peptide-stimulated wells against reference wells and other culture wells. An FDR below 0.05, an odds ratio above 5, and a productive frequency above 0.1% in at least two of three replicate wells were required for clones to be considered positive. A clonotype was classed as cross-reactive if the clonotype showed significant expansion both in SARS-CoV-2 spike wells and in at least one common cold coronavirus spike condition. Using R version 3.6.1, CDR3 homology was evaluated through Levenshtein distances (stringdist) along with unrooted phylogenetic trees (ape). TCRdb reran the public reads through fastp at Q25 and MiXCR, keeping productive beta chains. Merged by CDR3 protein, the rows form single entries marked with the most common genes and DNA. TCRdb assigned the V and J calls; the authors' analysis was not used. The sample table shows roughly 10,000 distinct CDR3 sequences, and 55% to 75% are seen once. Approximately 25% of the sample is in the top ten clones.

The sequence came from a human donor who had recovered from COVID-19. The receptor chain draws on TRBV21-1 and TRBJ2-1; the table names TRBD2, a call not compared with the DNA. TRBV21-1 is designated a pseudogene. Sequencing input: CD4+ T cells from blood, cultured in vitro. The CDR3 here reads CASSPGTSGGSQFF. The DNA sequence is as follows: TGTGCCAGCAGCCCCGGGACTAGCGGTGGTTCGCAGTTCTTC.